This TCR beta chain was observed in a study of blood T cell repertoires in COVID-19. Across the whole study: Nucleic acid was either cDNA or gDNA, and it came from T cells, B-cell-depleted T cells, or PBMCs.

Germline CDR1 reads GTSNPN; CDR2 reads SVGIG (reference sequence). The CDR3 contains 13 residues. V lost 5 bases to trimming and J lost 6 bases, with 14 bases between them. Some clones are missing from TCRdb's copy, which holds only in-frame ones; the method was immunoSEQ multiplex PCR. Of over 60,000 clones listed, 85% were seen once; the top ten hold about a third. The clonotype comes from a woman of 80 years or more with active or convalescent COVID-19. The chain has TRBV30 and TRBJ1-5, with a possible D match to TRBD1 (6 bases). Sequences were obtained from peripheral blood. The CDR3: CAWGTQSGQPQHF. The CDR3 DNA reads as TGTGCCTGGGGGACACAGTCAGGTCAGCCCCAGCATTTT.